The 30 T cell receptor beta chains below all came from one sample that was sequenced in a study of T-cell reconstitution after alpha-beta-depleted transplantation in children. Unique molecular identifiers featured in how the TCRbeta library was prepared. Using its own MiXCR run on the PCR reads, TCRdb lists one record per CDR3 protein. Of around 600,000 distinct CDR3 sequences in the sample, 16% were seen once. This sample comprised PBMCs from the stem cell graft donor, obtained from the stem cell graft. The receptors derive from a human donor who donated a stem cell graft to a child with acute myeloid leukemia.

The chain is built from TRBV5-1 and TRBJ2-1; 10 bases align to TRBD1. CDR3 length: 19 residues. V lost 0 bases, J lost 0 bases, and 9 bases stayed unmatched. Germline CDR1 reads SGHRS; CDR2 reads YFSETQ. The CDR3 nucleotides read TGCGCCAGCAGCTTGGTGGGACAGGGGCGACCGAGCTCCTACAATGAGCAGTTCTTC. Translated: CASSLVGQGRPSSYNEQFF.

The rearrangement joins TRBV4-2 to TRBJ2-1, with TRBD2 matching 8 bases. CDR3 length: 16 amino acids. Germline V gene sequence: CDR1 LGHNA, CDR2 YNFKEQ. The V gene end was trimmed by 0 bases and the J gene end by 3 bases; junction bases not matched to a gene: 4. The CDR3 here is CASSQEKRGYYNEQFF. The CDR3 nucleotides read TGTGCCAGCAGCCAAGAGAAGCGGGGGTACTACAATGAGCAGTTCTTC.

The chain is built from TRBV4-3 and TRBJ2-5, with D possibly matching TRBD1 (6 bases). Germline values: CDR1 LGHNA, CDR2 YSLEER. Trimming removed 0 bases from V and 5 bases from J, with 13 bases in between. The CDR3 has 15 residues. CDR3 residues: CASSQDQGWGETQYF. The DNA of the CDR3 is TGCGCCAGCAGCCAAGATCAGGGGTGGGGTGAGACCCAGTACTTC.

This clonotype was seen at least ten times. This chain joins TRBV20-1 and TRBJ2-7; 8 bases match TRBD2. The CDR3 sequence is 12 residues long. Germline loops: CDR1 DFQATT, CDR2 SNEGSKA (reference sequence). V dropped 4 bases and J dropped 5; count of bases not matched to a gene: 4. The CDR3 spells CSANPGGDEQYF. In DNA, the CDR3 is TGCAGTGCTAACCCCGGGGGGGACGAGCAGTACTTC.

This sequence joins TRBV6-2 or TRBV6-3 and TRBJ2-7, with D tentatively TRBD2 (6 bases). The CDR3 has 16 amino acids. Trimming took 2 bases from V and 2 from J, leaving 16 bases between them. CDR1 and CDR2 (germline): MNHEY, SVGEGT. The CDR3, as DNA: TGTGCCAGCAGTTACCTGGGACTGACAAATACCTACGAGCAGTACGTC. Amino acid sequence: CASSYLGLTNTYEQYV.

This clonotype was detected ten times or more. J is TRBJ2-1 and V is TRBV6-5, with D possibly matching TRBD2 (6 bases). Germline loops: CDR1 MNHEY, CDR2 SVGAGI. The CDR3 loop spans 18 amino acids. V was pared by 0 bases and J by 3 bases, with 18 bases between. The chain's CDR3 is CASSYSIGEAGHYNEQFF. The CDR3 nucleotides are TGTGCCAGCAGTTACTCGATAGGCGAAGCGGGCCACTACAATGAGCAGTTCTTC.

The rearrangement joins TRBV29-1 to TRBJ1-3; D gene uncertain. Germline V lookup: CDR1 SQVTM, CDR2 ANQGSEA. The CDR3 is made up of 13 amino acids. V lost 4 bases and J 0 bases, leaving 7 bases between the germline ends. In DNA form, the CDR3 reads TGCAGCGTTGTATACGACTCTGGAAACACCATATATTTT. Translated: CSVVYDSGNTIYF.

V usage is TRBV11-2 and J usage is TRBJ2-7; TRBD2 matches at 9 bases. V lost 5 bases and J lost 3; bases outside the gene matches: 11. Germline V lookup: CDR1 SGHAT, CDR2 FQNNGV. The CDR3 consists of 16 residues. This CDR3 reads CASSTQAGTSNYEQYF. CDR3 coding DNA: TGTGCCAGCAGCACCCAAGCCGGGACTAGCAACTACGAGCAGTACTTC. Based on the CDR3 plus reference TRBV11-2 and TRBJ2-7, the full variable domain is EAGVAQSPRYKIIEKRQSVAFWCNPISGHATLYWYQQILGQGPKLLIQFQNNGVVDDSQLPKDRFSAERLKGVDSTLKIQPAKLEDSAVYLCASSTQAGTSNYEQYFGPGTRLTVT.

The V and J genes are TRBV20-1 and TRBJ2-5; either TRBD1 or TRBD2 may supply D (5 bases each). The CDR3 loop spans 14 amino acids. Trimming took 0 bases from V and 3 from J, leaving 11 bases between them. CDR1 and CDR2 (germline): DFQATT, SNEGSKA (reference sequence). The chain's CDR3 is CSARDLGPKETQYF. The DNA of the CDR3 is TGCAGTGCTAGAGACCTGGGACCCAAAGAGACCCAGTACTTC.

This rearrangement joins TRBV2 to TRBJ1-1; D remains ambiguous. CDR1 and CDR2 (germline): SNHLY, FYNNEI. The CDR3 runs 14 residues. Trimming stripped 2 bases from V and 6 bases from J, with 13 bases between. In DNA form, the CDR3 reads TGTGCCAGCAGTGAAAGATACGGTTCTGCTGAAGCTTTCTTT. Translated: CASSERYGSAEAFF.

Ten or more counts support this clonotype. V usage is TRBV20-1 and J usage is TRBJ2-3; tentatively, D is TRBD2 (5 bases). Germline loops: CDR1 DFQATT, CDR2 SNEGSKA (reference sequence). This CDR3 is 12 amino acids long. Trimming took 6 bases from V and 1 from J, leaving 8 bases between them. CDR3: CSAQEGTDTQYF. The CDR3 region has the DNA TGCAGTGCCCAGGAGGGCACAGATACGCAGTATTTT.

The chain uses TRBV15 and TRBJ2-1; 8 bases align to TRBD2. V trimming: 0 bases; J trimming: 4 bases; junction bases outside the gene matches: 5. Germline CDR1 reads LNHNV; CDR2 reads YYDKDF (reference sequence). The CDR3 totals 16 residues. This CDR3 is CATSRDISGGYNEQFF. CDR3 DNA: TGTGCCACCAGCAGAGATATAAGCGGGGGTTACAATGAGCAGTTCTTC.

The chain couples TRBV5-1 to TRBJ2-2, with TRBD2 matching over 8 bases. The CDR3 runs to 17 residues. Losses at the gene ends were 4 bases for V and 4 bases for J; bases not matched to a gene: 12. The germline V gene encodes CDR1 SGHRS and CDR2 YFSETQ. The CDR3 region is CASSVARGGRGTGELFF. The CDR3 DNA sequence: TGCGCCAGCAGCGTCGCCCGGGGGGGCCGCGGCACCGGGGAGCTGTTTTTT.

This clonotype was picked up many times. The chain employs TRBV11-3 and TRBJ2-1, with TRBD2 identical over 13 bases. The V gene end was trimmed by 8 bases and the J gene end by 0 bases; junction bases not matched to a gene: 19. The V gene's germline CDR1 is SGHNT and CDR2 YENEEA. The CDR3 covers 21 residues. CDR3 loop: CASGASGPGLAGLSSYNEQFF. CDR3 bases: TGTGCCAGCGGAGCTTCGGGACCGGGACTAGCGGGGCTAAGCTCCTACAATGAGCAGTTCTTC.

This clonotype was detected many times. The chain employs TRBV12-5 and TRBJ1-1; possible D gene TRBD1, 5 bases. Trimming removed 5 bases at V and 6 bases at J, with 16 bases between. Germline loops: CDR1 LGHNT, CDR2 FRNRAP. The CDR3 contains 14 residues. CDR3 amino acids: CASGPSVTGAEAFF. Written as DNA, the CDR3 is TGTGCTAGTGGTCCCTCAGTGACGGGGGCTGAAGCTTTCTTT.

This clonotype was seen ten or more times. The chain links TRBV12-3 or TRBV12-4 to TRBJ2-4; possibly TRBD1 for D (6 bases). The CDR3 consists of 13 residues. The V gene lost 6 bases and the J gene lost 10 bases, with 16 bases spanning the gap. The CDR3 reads CASRGDQGPIQYF. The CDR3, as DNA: TGTGCCAGCAGGGGGGACCAGGGGCCTATTCAGTACTTC.

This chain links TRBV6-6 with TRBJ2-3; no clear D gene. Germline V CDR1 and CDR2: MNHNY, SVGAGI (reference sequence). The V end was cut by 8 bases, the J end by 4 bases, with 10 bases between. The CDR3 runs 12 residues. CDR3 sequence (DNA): TGTGCCAGCGCCCAAGGAGCAGATACGCAGTATTTT. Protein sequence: CASAQGADTQYF.

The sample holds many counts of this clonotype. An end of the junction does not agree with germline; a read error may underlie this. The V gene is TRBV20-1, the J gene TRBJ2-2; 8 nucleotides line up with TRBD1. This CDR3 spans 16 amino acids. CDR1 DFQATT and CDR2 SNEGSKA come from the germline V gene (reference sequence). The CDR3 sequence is CSARDSLTGGTGELFF. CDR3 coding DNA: TGCAGTGCCAGAGATTCACTCACAGGGGGCACCGGGGAGCTGTTTTTT.

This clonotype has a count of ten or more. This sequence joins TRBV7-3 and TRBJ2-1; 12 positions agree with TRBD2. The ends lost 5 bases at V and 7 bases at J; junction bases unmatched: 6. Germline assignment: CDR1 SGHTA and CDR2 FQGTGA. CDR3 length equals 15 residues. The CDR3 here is CASSLGLAGRNEQFF. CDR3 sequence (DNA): TGTGCCAGCAGCCTTGGACTAGCGGGGAGGAATGAGCAGTTCTTC.

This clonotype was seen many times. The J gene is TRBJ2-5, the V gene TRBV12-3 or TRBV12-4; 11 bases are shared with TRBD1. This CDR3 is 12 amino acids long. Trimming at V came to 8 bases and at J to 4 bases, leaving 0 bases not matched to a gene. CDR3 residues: CASGTGGETQYF. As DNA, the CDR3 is TGTGCCAGCGGGACAGGGGGAGAGACCCAGTACTTC.

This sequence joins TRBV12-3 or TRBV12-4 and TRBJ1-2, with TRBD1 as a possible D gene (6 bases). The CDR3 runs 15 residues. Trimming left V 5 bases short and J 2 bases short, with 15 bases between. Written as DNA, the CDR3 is TGTGCCAGCAGTCCGTCGGGGACACAGAACTATGGCTACACCTTC. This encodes CASSPSGTQNYGYTF.

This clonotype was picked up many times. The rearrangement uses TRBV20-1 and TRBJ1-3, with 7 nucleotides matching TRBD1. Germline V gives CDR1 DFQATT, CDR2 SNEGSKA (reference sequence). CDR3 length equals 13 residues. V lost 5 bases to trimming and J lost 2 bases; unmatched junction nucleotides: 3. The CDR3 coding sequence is TGCAGTGCTCCGACAGGGACTGGAAACACCATATATTTT. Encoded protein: CSAPTGTGNTIYF.

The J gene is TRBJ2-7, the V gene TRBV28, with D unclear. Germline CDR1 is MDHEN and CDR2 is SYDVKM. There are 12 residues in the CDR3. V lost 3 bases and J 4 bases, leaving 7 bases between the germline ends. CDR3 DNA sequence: TGTGCCAGCAGTTTTCAAGGGTACGAGCAGTACGTC. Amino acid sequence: CASSFQGYEQYV.

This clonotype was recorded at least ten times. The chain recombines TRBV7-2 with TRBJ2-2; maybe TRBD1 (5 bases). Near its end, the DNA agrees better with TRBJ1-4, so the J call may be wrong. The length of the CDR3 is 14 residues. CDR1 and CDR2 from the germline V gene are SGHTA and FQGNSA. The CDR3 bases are TGTGCCAGCAGCTCAGGACTAGCGGGGGGAAAACTGTTTTTT. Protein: CASSSGLAGGKLFF.

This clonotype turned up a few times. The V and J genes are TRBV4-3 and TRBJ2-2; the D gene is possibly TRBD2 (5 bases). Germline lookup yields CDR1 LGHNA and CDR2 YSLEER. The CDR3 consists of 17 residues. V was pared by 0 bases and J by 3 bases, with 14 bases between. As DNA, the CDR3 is TGCGCCAGCAGCCAAGAAGGGCCAGACTACTACACCGGGGAGCTGTTTTTT. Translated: CASSQEGPDYYTGELFF.

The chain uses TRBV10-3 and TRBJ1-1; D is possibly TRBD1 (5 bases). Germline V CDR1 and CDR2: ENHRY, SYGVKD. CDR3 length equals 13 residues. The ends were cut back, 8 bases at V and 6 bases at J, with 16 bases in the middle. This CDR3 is CAIGTVERAEAFF. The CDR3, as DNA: TGTGCCATCGGGACCGTGGAGCGCGCTGAAGCTTTCTTT.

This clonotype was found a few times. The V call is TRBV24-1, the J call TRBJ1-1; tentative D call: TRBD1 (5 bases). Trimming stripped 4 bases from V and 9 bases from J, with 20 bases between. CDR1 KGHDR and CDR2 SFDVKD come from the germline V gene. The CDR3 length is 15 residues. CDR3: CATSDPDKDRNQAFF. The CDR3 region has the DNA TGTGCCACCAGTGACCCCGATAAAGACAGAAACCAAGCTTTCTTT.

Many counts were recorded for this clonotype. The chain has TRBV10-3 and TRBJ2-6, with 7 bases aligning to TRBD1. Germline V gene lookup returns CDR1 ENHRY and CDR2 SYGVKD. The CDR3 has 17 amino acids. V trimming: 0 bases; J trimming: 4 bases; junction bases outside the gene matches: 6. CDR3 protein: CAISESAGGYGANVLTF. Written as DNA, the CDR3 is TGTGCCATCAGTGAGTCGGCAGGGGGTTACGGGGCCAACGTCCTGACTTTC.

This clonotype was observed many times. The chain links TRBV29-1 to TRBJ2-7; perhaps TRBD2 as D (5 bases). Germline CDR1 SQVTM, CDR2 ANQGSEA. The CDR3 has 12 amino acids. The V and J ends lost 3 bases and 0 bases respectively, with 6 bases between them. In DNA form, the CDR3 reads TGCAGCGTTGACGGGGACTCCTACGAGCAGTACTTC. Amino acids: CSVDGDSYEQYF.

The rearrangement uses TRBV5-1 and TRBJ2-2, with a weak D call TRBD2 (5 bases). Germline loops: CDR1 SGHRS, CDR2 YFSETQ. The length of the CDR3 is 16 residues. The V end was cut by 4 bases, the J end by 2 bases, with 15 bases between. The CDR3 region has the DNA TGCGCCAGCAGCCTCGCGCGGGCGACCAACACCGGGGAGCTGTTTTTT. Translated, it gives CASSLARATNTGELFF.